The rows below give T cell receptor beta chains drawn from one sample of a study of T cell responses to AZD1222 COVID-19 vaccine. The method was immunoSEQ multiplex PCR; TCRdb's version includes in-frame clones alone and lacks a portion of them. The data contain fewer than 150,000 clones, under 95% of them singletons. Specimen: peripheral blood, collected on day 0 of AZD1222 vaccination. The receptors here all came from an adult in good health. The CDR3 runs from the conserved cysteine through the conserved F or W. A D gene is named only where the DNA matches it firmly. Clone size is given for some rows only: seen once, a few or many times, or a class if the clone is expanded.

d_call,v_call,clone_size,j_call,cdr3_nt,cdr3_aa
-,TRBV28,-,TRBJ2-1,TGTGCCAGCGCGACCGGGGGAGGAGTGGCCTCCTACAATGAGCAGTTCTTC,CASATGGGVASYNEQFF
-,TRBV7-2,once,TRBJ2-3,TGTGCCAGCAGCCCAGGACACCTCACAGATACGCAGTATTTT,CASSPGHLTDTQYF
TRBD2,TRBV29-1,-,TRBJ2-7,TGCAGCGTTGAAGTTGGGCGCGGGAGGGCTTCCGAGCAGTACTTC,CSVEVGRGRASEQYF
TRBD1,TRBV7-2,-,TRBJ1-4,TGTGCCAGCAGCTTATCACCCGGGACAGGGTATGAAAAACTGTTTTTT,CASSLSPGTGYEKLFF
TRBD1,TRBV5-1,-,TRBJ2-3,TGCGCCAGCAGCTTGGATCTACAGGGGCCCTTGAGCACAGATACGCAGTATTTT,CASSLDLQGPLSTDTQYF
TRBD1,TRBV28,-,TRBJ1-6,TGTGCCAGCAACGTCCCCGGACAGGGCTATAATTCACCCCTCCACTTT,CASNVPGQGYNSPLHF
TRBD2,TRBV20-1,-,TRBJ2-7,TGCAGTGCTAGTACTAGCGGGACCTACGAGCAGTACTTC,CSASTSGTYEQYF
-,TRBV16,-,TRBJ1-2,TGTGCCAGCAGCCAATCAGGGGCCCTCTATGGCTACACCTTC,CASSQSGALYGYTF
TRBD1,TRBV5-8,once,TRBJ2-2,TGTGCCAGCAGGACCCTGGGACAGGCGAACACCGGGGAGCTGTTTTTT,CASRTLGQANTGELFF
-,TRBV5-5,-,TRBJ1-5,TGTGCCAGCAGCTTGTTGGGGGGCAATCAGCCCCAGCATTTT,CASSLLGGNQPQHF
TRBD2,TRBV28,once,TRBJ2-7,TGTGCCAGCAGTTTAGCTCCTAGCGGGACCTACGAGCAGTACTTC,CASSLAPSGTYEQYF
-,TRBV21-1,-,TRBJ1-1,TGTGCCAGCGAAGGGGACAGGAGGAACACTGAAGCTTTCTTT,CASEGDRRNTEAFF
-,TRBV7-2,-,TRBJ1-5,TGTGCCAGCAGCTTAGACGGGGGGCCCAAGCATTTT,CASSLDGGPKHF
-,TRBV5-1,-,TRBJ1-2,TGCGCCAGCAGCTTGAGGCGGCAGGGATCGAGCTACACCTTC,CASSLRRQGSSYTF
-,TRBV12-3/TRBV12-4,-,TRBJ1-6,TGTGCCAGCACCAAGGGGACTAAACCACCCCTCCACTTT,CASTKGTKPPLHF
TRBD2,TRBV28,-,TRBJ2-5,TGTGCCAGCAGGACTAGCGGTGGGACCCAGTACTTC,CASRTSGGTQYF
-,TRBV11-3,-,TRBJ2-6,TGTGCCAGCAGCTTAGAGCGAGTTGGTGGGGCCAACGTCCTGACTTTC,CASSLERVGGANVLTF
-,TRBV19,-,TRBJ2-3,TGTGCCAGTAGTATAAGGGGAGTCGGAGATACGCAGTATTTT,CASSIRGVGDTQYF
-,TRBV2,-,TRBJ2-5,TGTGCCAGCAGCCCCCTTAGCGGCCAAGAGACCCAGTACTTC,CASSPLSGQETQYF
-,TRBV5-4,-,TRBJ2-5,TGTGCCAGCAGCTCTGGCGTTAGCAGTCAAGAGACCCAGTACTTC,CASSSGVSSQETQYF
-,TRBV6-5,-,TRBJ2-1,TGTGCCAGCAGTCCCTCCTCCGGGGGATACAATGAGCAGTTCTTC,CASSPSSGGYNEQFF
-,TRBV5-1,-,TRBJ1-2,TGCGCCAGCAGCTTGAGGGGGGGCCATGGCTACACCTTC,CASSLRGGHGYTF
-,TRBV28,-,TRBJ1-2,TGTGCCAGCATCAGAATAAGGGGGGGTTATGGCTACACCTTC,CASIRIRGGYGYTF
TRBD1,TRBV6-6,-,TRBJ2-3,TGTGCCAGTAAACCGGGACAGGCTTGGGATACGCAGTATTTT,CASKPGQAWDTQYF
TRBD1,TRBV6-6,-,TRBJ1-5,TGTGCCAGCAGTCCCTTCGGACAGGGCGGTGACCGCCTTAATCAGCCCCAGCATTTT,CASSPFGQGGDRLNQPQHF
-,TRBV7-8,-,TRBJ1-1,TGTGCCAGCAGCCACGGGACCGTGAACACTGAAGCTTTCTTT,CASSHGTVNTEAFF
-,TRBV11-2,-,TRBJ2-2,TGTGCCAGCAGCTTTTTCGGGAGACCGAACACCGGGGAGCTGTTTTTT,CASSFFGRPNTGELFF
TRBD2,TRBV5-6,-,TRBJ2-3,TGTGCCAGCAGACTAACTAGCGGGAGGGCCGGAGATACGCAGTATTTT,CASRLTSGRAGDTQYF
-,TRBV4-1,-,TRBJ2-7,TGCGCCAGCAGCCAAGATCCGGTTTCCTACGAGCAGTACTTC,CASSQDPVSYEQYF
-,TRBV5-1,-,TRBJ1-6,TGCGCCAGCAGCTTGGGCCGGGACTATTCACCCCTCCACTTT,CASSLGRDYSPLHF
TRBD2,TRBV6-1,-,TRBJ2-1,TGTGCCAGCAGTGAACTAGCGGGAGGTACCCACAATGAGCAGTTCTTC,CASSELAGGTHNEQFF
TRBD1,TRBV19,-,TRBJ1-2,TGTGCCAGATACCGGGACAGCAACTATGGCTACACCTTC,CARYRDSNYGYTF
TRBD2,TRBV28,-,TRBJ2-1,TGTGCCAGCAATAATTATAGCGGGAGATCAGGCCATGAGCAGTTCTTC,CASNNYSGRSGHEQFF
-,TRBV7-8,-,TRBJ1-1,TGTGCCAGCAGCTTAGAGCCAGGGCTTGAAGCTTTCTTT,CASSLEPGLEAFF
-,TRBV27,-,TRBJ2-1,TGTGCCAGCAGTTTATGGGGGGTGTCCTACAATGAGCAGTTCTTC,CASSLWGVSYNEQFF
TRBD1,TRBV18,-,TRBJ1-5,TGTGCCAGCTCCCAAGGGACCCAGACAGGGTTAGGACAGCCCCAGCATTTT,CASSQGTQTGLGQPQHF
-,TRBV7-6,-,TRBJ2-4,TGTGCCAGCAGCTTAGCGGTCACGGGCGCGGCCAAAAACATTCAGTACTTC,CASSLAVTGAAKNIQYF
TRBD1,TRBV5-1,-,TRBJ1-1,TGCGCCAGCAGCTCAGAACAGGGGAAGAGCACTGAAGCTTTCTTT,CASSSEQGKSTEAFF
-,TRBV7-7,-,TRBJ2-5,TGTGCTAGCAGCCACCTGACTAGGGCTCTAGAGACCCAGTACTTC,CASSHLTRALETQYF
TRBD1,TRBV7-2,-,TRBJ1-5,TGTGCCAGCAGCTTAGTCGGGCTCCGGACAGGGAACAATCAGCCCCAGCATTTT,CASSLVGLRTGNNQPQHF
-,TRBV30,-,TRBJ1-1,TGTGCCTGGACGGACGGGATGAACACTGAAGCTTTCTTT,CAWTDGMNTEAFF
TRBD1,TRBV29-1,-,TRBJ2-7,TGCAGCGTTGAAGGGACAGGGGGCTACGAGCAGTACTTC,CSVEGTGGYEQYF
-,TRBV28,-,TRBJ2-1,TGTGCCAGCAGTTTTCGGGGTGGCTACAATGAGCAGTTCTTC,CASSFRGGYNEQFF